This TCR beta chain is from a study of CD8 T cells in ankylosing spondylitis. Looked up from germline, CDR1 is SGHVS and CDR2 is FQNEAQ. The CDR3 has 16 amino acids. The V gene end was trimmed by 3 bases and the J gene end by 3 bases; junction bases not matched to a gene: 6. General study points: A TCR beta motif of fewer than 10 highly homologous variants seemed to mark ankylosing spondylitis blood. Within matched ankylosing spondylitis synovial fluid, disease-linked clones were reportedly significantly enriched. Within peripheral blood, clones linked to disease were CD8+ and relatively rare.

This clonotype was detected ten times or more. Its specificity is not known. Researchers built TCR beta libraries using quantitative 5'-RACE with molecular barcodes. TCRdb processed the 5' RACE reads anew with MiXCR; each CDR3 protein has one entry. The data hold about 240,000 distinct CDR3 sequences, with approximately 12% observed a single time. The specimen sequenced was blood, either unsorted or a sorted T cell fraction (not recorded which). V usage is TRBV7-8 and J usage is TRBJ2-2, with 8 positions matching TRBD1. The sequence derives from a male donor with ankylosing spondylitis or in good health (not recorded which). The chain's CDR3 is CASSFPGGLDTGELFF. Here the CDR3 DNA reads TGTGCCAGCAGCTTTCCAGGGGGCTTGGACACCGGGGAGCTGTTTTTT.